This T cell receptor (beta chain) stems from a study of OX40 agonist ivuxolimab in advanced cancers. Findings of the study overall: Expanded peripheral T cell antigen specificity was not determined.

About this clone: As yet, its antigen is unknown.

Only in-frame clones appear in the TCRdb table, and some are missing; sequencing was by immunoSEQ multiplex PCR. The table includes approximately 70,000 clones, almost 85% detected once. Trimming took 1 base from V and 0 from J, leaving 10 bases between them. Germline V CDR1 and CDR2: SGHTA, FQGNSA. The CDR3 totals 16 residues. Here the sequenced sample was CD4+ or CD8+ T cells sorted from blood, taken in a trial of the OX40 agonist ivuxolimab. The TCR was taken from an adult with an advanced solid tumor such as melanoma, head and neck, liver or kidney cancer. The genes are TRBV7-2 and TRBJ1-3, with unresolved D. For the CDR3, the DNA is TGTGCCAGCAGCTTAGAGAATCACATCTCTGGAAACACCATATATTTT. Translation: CASSLENHISGNTIYF.